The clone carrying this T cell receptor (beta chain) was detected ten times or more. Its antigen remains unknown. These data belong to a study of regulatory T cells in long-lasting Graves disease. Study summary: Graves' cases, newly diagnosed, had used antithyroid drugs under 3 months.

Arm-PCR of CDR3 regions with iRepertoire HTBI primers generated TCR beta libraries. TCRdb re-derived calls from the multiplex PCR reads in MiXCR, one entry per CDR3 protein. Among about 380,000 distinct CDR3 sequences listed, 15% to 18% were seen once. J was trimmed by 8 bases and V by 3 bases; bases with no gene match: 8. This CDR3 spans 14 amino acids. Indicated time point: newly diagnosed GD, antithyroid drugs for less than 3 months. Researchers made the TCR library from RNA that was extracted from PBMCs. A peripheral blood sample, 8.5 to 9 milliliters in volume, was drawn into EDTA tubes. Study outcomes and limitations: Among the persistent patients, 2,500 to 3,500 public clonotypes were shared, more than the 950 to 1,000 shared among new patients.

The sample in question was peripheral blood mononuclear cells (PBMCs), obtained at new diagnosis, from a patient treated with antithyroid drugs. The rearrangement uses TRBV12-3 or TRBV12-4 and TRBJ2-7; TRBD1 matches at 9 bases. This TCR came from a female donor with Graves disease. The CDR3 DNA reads TGTGCCAGCAGTTTTAATGACAGGGGGACCCAGCAGTACTTC. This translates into CASSFNDRGTQQYF.